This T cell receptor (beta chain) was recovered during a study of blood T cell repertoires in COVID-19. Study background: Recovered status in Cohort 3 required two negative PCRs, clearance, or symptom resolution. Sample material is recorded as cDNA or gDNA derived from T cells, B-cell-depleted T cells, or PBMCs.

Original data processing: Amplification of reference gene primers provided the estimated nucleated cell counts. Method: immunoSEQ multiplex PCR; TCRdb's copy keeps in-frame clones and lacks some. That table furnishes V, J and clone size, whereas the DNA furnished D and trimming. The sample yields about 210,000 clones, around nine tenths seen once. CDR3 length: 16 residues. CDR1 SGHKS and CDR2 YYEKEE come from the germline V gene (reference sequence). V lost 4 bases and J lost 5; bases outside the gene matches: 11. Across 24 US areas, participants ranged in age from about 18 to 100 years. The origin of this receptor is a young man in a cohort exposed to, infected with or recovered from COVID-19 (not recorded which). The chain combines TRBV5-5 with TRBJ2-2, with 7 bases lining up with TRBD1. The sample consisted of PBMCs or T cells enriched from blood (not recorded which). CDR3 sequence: CASSARQGGSTGELFF. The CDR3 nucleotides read TGTGCCAGCAGCGCACGACAGGGTGGAAGTACCGGGGAGCTGTTTTTT.